This TCR beta chain originates from a study of cytomegalovirus exposure and HLA in healthy donors. The PCR had 60 Vbeta and 13 Jbeta primers. Clones were sequenced by immunoSEQ multiplex PCR, and TCRdb holds only the in-frame ones, with some missing. In the table there are under 150,000 clones, approximately 80% of which are singletons. This CDR3 is 20 amino acids long. Germline values: CDR1 MGHRA, CDR2 YSYEKL. V shed 0 bases, J shed 6 bases, and the junction held 18 bases outside the gene matches. This chain links TRBV4-1 with TRBJ2-5; TRBD2 aligns across 11 bases. The source material was PBMCs. This clonotype was sampled from a male donor in good health and CMV-seronegative. The CDR3 nucleotides are TGCGCCAGCAGCCAAGATCAGTTCGTGATAGCGGGGGGGACCGAAAAGACCCAGTACTTC. It specifies CASSQDQFVIAGGTEKTQYF.